The 30 T cell receptor beta chains reported below all come from one sample, sequenced in a study of tumor-infiltrating lymphocytes in primary liver carcinoma. Joint extraction of RNA and DNA used about 17-33 mg of bulk tissue that was unsorted. A primer matching the constant region was used to make TCR beta cDNA from approximately 0.45 ug of total RNA. Library construction for TCR beta comprised three nested multiplex PCR rounds performed with slightly modified ARM-PCR. TRBV1-TRBV30 forward primers paired with a C-beta reverse primer drove the first two PCR rounds, roughly 10 cycles each. TCRdb itself ran the multiplex PCR reads through MiXCR, one entry per CDR3 protein. The sample yields roughly 57,000 distinct CDR3 sequences, approximately 70% seen once. Material for sequencing was liver tumor tissue from sampling region 2. Subset described: tumor region T2, inferior pole. The receptors stem from a man aged 40-49 years with primary liver carcinoma and hepatitis B virus infection.

The J gene is TRBJ1-2, the V gene TRBV6-2 or TRBV6-3; a weak D match, TRBD1 (6 bases). Trimming removed 2 bases at V and 4 bases at J, with 20 bases between. The CDR3 loop spans 17 amino acids. CDR1 is MNHEY and CDR2 is SVGEGT in the germline V gene. The CDR3 sequence is CASSYGAGRTVPYGYTF. For the CDR3, the DNA is TGTGCCAGCAGTTACGGAGCGGGACGGACAGTTCCCTATGGCTACACCTTC.

Of note for this clonotype: The junction departs from germline at one end; a sequencing error may be responsible. DNA of the CDR3: TGTACCAGCAGTTTAGCGGCGGAATGTCCCATTCCTTACTTC. Its translation is CTSSLAAECPIPYF. This chain links TRBV12-3 or TRBV12-4 with TRBJ2-7; the D gene is possibly TRBD2 (6 bases). The CDR3 spans 14 residues.

This clonotype was seen just once. The chain recombines TRBV11-2 with TRBJ2-7; D ambiguous. Trimming removed 9 bases from V and 7 bases from J, with 22 bases in between. Germline CDR1 reads SGHAT; CDR2 reads FQNNGV. The CDR3 has 14 residues. The CDR3, as DNA: TGTGCCAGGGGCTTAGATCATGGTGGATGGGAGCAGTACTTC. It encodes CARGLDHGGWEQYF.

A word on this clonotype: One junction end does not reproduce the germline sequence, and a read error may be involved. The chain links TRBV11-2 to TRBJ2-1; TRBD2 is a possible D gene (5 bases). This CDR3 comprises 16 residues. The germline V gene has CDR1 SGHAT and CDR2 FQNNGV. CDR3 bases: TGCGCCAGGAGCTTAGGACTCCTAGTGGGAATGAATGAGCAGTTCTTC. Translating gives CARSLGLLVGMNEQFF.

The chain uses TRBV4-1 and TRBJ1-1, with a tentative D call TRBD1 (5 bases). The CDR3 extends over 15 amino acids. The V and J ends lost 6 bases and 3 bases respectively, with 17 bases between them. Per germline, CDR1 MGHRA and CDR2 YSYEKL. Here the CDR3 reads CASRHAGTADTEAFF. For the CDR3, the DNA is TGCGCCAGCAGACACGCCGGGACGGCGGACACTGAAGCTTTCTTT.

This clonotype occurred a few times. The chain has TRBV20-1 and TRBJ2-3; 11 nucleotides line up with TRBD2. V was pared by 5 bases and J by 6 bases, with 7 bases of the junction left unmatched. Germline values: CDR1 DFQATT, CDR2 SNEGSKA (reference sequence). This CDR3 comprises 14 residues. The CDR3 here is CSAHLAGGADTQYF. CDR3 sequence (DNA): TGCAGTGCTCATCTAGCGGGAGGAGCGGATACGCAGTATTTT.

With respect to this clonotype: This CDR3 fails to terminate in the conserved phenylalanine or tryptophan, so it likely reflects a read error. The genes are TRBV24-1 and TRBJ1-1; D remains ambiguous. From germline, CDR1 is KGHDR and CDR2 SFDVKD. Trimming left V 0 bases short and J 0 bases short, with 13 bases between. This CDR3 is built from 17 residues. CDR3 loop: CATSDLRRQAMNTEAFI. The CDR3 DNA is TGTGCCACCAGTGATTTGCGGCGGCAGGCTATGAACACTGAAGCTTTCATT.

A remark on this clonotype: Since no conserved phenylalanine or tryptophan closes the CDR3, a read error is the likely cause. The chain is built from TRBV11-1 and TRBJ2-5; D possibly corresponds to TRBD1 (6 bases). Per the germline V gene, CDR1 is SGHAT and CDR2 is FQDESV (reference sequence). The V and J ends lost 8 bases and 5 bases respectively, with 15 bases between them. CDR3 length equals 13 residues. Here the CDR3 DNA reads TGTGCCAGCGGCCTTGGACAGACGGAGACCCAGTACCTC. Translated: CASGLGQTETQYL.

Of note for this clonotype: Germline and junction disagree at one end, which may indicate a read error. The chain combines TRBV24-1 with TRBJ2-3; 7 bases agree with TRBD2. The CDR3 runs to 15 residues. Germline loops: CDR1 KGHDR, CDR2 SFDVKD. CDR3 in amino acids: CANSDRGSGTDTQYF. The CDR3 bases are TGTGCCAACAGTGATCGGGGAAGCGGGACGGATACACAGTATTTT.

This CDR3 reads CASSLWGTVHEQYF. The CDR3 DNA reads TGTGCCAGCAGTTTATGGGGGACAGTCCACGAGCAGTACTTC. This chain uses TRBV28 with TRBJ2-7, with 7 bases matching TRBD1. CDR3 length equals 14 residues. The germline V gene has CDR1 MDHEN and CDR2 SYDVKM. The junction had 4 bases not matched to a gene; V was cut back by 0 bases and J by 5 bases.

The V call is TRBV3-1, the J call TRBJ2-1; D remains unclear. V was clipped by 0 bases and J by 1 base, with 10 bases between them. CDR3 length: 16 residues. CDR1 is LGHDT and CDR2 is YNNKEL in the germline V gene (reference sequence). CDR3 coding DNA: TGTGCCAGCAGCCAAGATACCTCTAGATCCTACAATGAGCAGTTCTTC. This codes for CASSQDTSRSYNEQFF.

This clonotype has just a few counts. The junction differs from germline at one of its ends, possibly a read error. V is TRBV11-2 and J is TRBJ2-7; TRBD1 or TRBD2 may be the D gene (5 bases each). The CDR3 has 14 amino acids. Germline V lookup: CDR1 SGHAT, CDR2 FQNNGV. CDR3: CASSLTDGAYERYF. CDR3 nucleotides: TGTGCCAGTAGCTTAACCGACGGGGCCTACGAGCGGTACTTC.

The sample holds many counts of this clonotype. The V call is TRBV6-1, the J call TRBJ1-1; no clear D. The CDR3 is made up of 12 amino acids. Germline V gene lookup returns CDR1 MNHNS and CDR2 SASEGT. Trimming stripped 5 bases from V and 1 base from J, with 5 bases between. CDR3 in amino acids: CASSWKNTEAFF. For the CDR3, the DNA is TGTGCCAGCAGTTGGAAGAACACTGAAGCTTTCTTT.

The rearrangement joins TRBV4-3 to TRBJ1-6; tentative D call: TRBD1 (5 bases). The CDR3 contains 17 residues. Per germline, CDR1 LGHNA and CDR2 YSLEER. Trimming left V 4 bases short and J 4 bases short, with 17 bases between. The CDR3 is CASSRDLGGNYNSPLHF. The CDR3 DNA is TGCGCCAGCAGCCGAGATTTGGGGGGAAATTATAATTCACCCCTCCACTTT.

V gene TRBV11-2 combines with J gene TRBJ1-4; D call uncertain. Germline CDR1 SGHAT, CDR2 FQNNGV. This CDR3 has 16 amino acids. This CDR3 is CSGSKAPGGTNEKLFF. The CDR3 DNA is TGTAGCGGCAGCAAGGCTCCAGGAGGAACAAATGAAAAACTGTTTTTT.

This clonotype was observed a handful of times. The junction shows a germline mismatch at one end, possibly a read error. The J gene is TRBJ1-2, the V gene TRBV4-2, with D perhaps TRBD1 (5 bases). This CDR3 has 16 amino acids. CDR1 is LGHNA, CDR2 YNFKEQ, per germline. The CDR3 bases are TGTGCTAGCAGCCAAGATCCTTCAGGGATGAACTATGGTTACACCTTC. Translated, it gives CASSQDPSGMNYGYTF.

The genes are TRBV4-3 and TRBJ2-7; D gene ambiguous. CDR1 LGHNA and CDR2 YSLEER come from the germline V gene. V dropped 3 bases and J dropped 3 bases, with 15 bases sitting between them. There are 15 residues in the CDR3. The CDR3 DNA reads as TGCGCCAGCAGCCAGGAACAGTTTTCTTTCTACGAGCAGTACTTC. This translates into CASSQEQFSFYEQYF.

The chain carries TRBV12-3 or TRBV12-4 and TRBJ1-4; no firm D call. Trimming stripped 5 bases from V and 6 bases from J, with 10 bases between. The CDR3 has 13 residues. The CDR3 region has the DNA TGTGCCAGCAGTCTCCTTGGTGATGAAAAACTGTTTTTT. It specifies CASSLLGDEKLFF.

This clonotype was observed a single time. At one end the junction does not follow the germline gene, possibly because of a read error. The genes are TRBV11-2 and TRBJ2-5; tentative D call: TRBD2 (6 bases). CDR1 SGHAT and CDR2 FQNNGV come from the germline V gene. The CDR3 totals 16 residues. CDR3 residues: CASSQTPGGMEETQYF. CDR3 nucleotides: TGCGCCAGCAGCCAAACTCCTGGCGGGATGGAAGAGACCCAGTACTTC.

The chain employs TRBV6-5 and TRBJ2-7; D is ambiguous. Germline CDR1 and CDR2: MNHEY and SVGAGI. The ends were cut back, 5 bases at V and 4 bases at J, with 21 bases in the middle. This CDR3 has 16 amino acids. CDR3 sequence: CASSHPPAIGRYEQYF. The CDR3 bases are TGTGCCAGCAGTCACCCTCCAGCGATTGGTCGGTACGAGCAGTACTTC.

With respect to this clonotype: The junction departs from germline at one end; a sequencing error may be responsible. The CDR3: CTSSSSRGLVNTEAFF. As DNA, the CDR3 is TGTACCAGCAGCTCATCCAGGGGGTTGGTGAATACTGAAGCTTTCTTT. The chain is built from TRBV11-2 and TRBJ1-1; 7 nucleotides agree with TRBD1. The CDR3 runs to 16 residues. From germline, CDR1 is SGHAT and CDR2 FQNNGV.

In the case of this clonotype: One end of the junction does not line up with germline, which may come from a read error. The chain uses TRBV6-1 and TRBJ2-7; 9 positions agree with TRBD1. This CDR3 is 15 amino acids long. In germline, CDR1 is MNHNS, CDR2 SASEGT. CDR3 region: CASSSPGTGLGEQYF. In DNA, the CDR3 is TGTGCTAGCAGTAGCCCCGGGACAGGGCTGGGCGAGCAGTACTTC.

Regarding this clonotype: No conserved phenylalanine or tryptophan ends this CDR3, so it is likely a read error. No DNA is shown, since the ends of the CDR3 on it are uncertain; the CDR3 is the one TCRdb lists. The chain carries TRBV11-2 and TRBJ2-7; the table's D call TRBD1 went unverified against the DNA. Per the germline V gene, CDR1 is SGHAT and CDR2 is FQNNGV. The CDR3 comprises 13 residues, both ends counted. The CDR3 here is CASSPRQSYEQYC.

As regards this clonotype: Germline is not matched at one junction end, which may reflect a read error. This rearrangement joins TRBV4-3 to TRBJ2-1, with D tentatively TRBD2 (6 bases). Per the germline V gene, CDR1 is LGHNA and CDR2 is YSLEER. This CDR3 comprises 16 residues. The CDR3 sequence is CTSSQESRGDYNEQFF. The CDR3 DNA sequence: TGTACCAGCAGCCAAGAAAGCCGCGGGGATTACAATGAGCAGTTCTTC.

This clonotype occurred once. The chain employs TRBV11-2 and TRBJ2-1; a weak D match, TRBD1 (6 bases). V lost 10 bases, J lost 6 bases, and 19 bases lay in between. The CDR3 contains 14 residues. Germline values: CDR1 SGHAT, CDR2 FQNNGV. CDR3 residues: CANTRWGQVNEQFF. CDR3 bases: TGTGCCAACACCCGGTGGGGGCAGGTCAATGAGCAGTTCTTC.

A note on this clonotype: The junction departs from the called germline gene at one end, perhaps through a read error. CDR3 region: CTSRQGTSGRAYNEQFF. DNA of the CDR3: TGTACCAGCAGGCAAGGGACTAGCGGGAGGGCTTACAATGAGCAGTTCTTC. The V and J genes are TRBV6-2 or TRBV6-3 and TRBJ2-1; 16 bases align to TRBD2. The CDR3 totals 17 residues. Per the germline V gene, CDR1 is MNHEY and CDR2 is SVGEGT.

The chain links TRBV5-1 to TRBJ2-1, with 10 bases aligning to TRBD2. Germline CDR1 SGHRS, CDR2 YFSETQ. The length of the CDR3 is 17 residues. With V trimmed by 6 bases and J by 4 bases, 13 bases remained unmatched. The CDR3 coding sequence is TGCGCCAGCAACAGCCCTCTAGCGGGAGTCTTGTACAATGAGCAGTTCTTC. It is translated as CASNSPLAGVLYNEQFF.

Concerning this clonotype itself: Relative to the germline gene, one junction end is altered; a read error may explain this. The rearrangement links TRBV13 to TRBJ2-1, with D possibly being TRBD1 or TRBD2 (5 bases each). There are 16 residues in the CDR3. Germline CDR1 PRHDT, CDR2 FYEKMQ (reference sequence). CDR3 nucleotides: TGTGCCAGCAGCATAGGGGACCTGGGAAGGGGCAATGAGCAGTTCTTC. Translation: CASSIGDLGRGNEQFF.

For this clonotype: It is likely a read error, because the conserved phenylalanine at the end of the CDR3 is missing. It is unclear where the CDR3 begins or ends on the DNA, so no DNA is shown, and the CDR3 is as TCRdb lists it. V and J are TRBV11-2 and TRBJ1-1; the D call of TRBD1 is as the table states it, not checked on the DNA. With termini counted, the CDR3 has 15 amino acids. Germline-derived CDR1 and CDR2 are SGHAT and FQNNGV. The CDR3 reads CASRPGRGSNTETFL.

Regarding this clonotype: An end of the junction does not agree with germline; a read error may underlie this. The chain has TRBV12-3 or TRBV12-4 and TRBJ2-7; possible D gene TRBD1, 5 bases. This CDR3 spans 15 amino acids. The CDR3 region has the DNA TGTGCCAGCAGTTTAGCTACAGGTGTTAACTACGACCAGTACTTC. This translates into CASSLATGVNYDQYF.